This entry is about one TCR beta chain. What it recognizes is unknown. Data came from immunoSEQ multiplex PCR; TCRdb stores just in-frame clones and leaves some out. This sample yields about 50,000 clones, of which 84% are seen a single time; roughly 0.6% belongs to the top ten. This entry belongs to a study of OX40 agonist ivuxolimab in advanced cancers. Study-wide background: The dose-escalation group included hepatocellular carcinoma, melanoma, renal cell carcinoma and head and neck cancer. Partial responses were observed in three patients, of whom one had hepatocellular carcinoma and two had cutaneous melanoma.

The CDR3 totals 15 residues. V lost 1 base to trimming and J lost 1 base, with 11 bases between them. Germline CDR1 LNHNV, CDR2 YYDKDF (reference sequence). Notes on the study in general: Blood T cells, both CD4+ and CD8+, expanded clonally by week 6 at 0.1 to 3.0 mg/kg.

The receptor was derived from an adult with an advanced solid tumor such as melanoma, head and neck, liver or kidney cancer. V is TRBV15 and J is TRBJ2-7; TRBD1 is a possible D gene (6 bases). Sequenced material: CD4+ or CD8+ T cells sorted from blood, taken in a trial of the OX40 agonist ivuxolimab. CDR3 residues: CATSRGSGQSYEQYF. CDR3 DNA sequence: TGTGCCACCAGCAGAGGTTCCGGACAGTCCTACGAGCAGTACTTC.